These 26 T cell receptor beta chains share one sample of origin, sequenced in a study of T-cell memory formation after mild COVID-19. TCRdb passed the 5' RACE reads through MiXCR, listing each CDR3 protein once. The data show fewer than 140,000 distinct CDR3 sequences, about an eighth seen once. Source material: PBMCs or a T cell subset sorted from them (not recorded which). Every receptor here comes from an adult woman who had mild COVID-19 (a few samples of this study predate the infection). Cell type and time point are not known.

This clonotype came up a few times. This sequence joins TRBV5-8 and TRBJ2-7; D may be TRBD2 (5 bases). V was cut by 6 bases and J by 3 bases, with 10 bases left in between. Germline V lookup: CDR1 SGHTS, CDR2 YDEGEE. The CDR3 runs to 12 residues. This CDR3 is CASNDRGYEQYF. Written as DNA, the CDR3 is TGTGCCAGCAACGACCGGGGCTACGAGCAGTACTTC.

V and J are TRBV12-3 or TRBV12-4 and TRBJ1-2, with D possibly being TRBD1 (6 bases). Between the trimmed V and J ends, which lost 5 bases and 3 bases, there was a span of 22 bases. This CDR3 comprises 17 residues. The chain's CDR3 is CASSHWGASLGDYGYTF. For the CDR3, the DNA is TGTGCCAGCAGTCACTGGGGGGCTTCCCTAGGGGACTATGGCTACACCTTC.

This CDR3 reads CASSPGPSETDTQYF. CDR3 coding DNA: TGTGCCAGCAGCCCTGGGCCTAGCGAGACAGATACGCAGTATTTT. The chain links TRBV7-9 to TRBJ2-3, with TRBD2 as a possible D gene (6 bases). The V end lost 5 bases, the J end lost 3 bases, and 15 bases lay between the germline ends. The CDR3 is 15 amino acids. Germline loops: CDR1 SEHNR, CDR2 FQNEAQ (reference sequence).

The chain joins TRBV20-1 to TRBJ2-1, with TRBD2 matching 8 bases. V was pared by 3 bases and J by 1 base, with 8 bases of the junction left unmatched. The V gene's germline CDR1 is DFQATT and CDR2 SNEGSKA (reference sequence). The CDR3 spans 16 residues. The CDR3 nucleotides read TGCAGTGCTAGTTCTGGCGGGGGGTCGTCCTACAATGAGCAGTTCTTC. Protein product: CSASSGGGSSYNEQFF.

The chain joins TRBV29-1 to TRBJ2-7; the D gene could be TRBD1 or TRBD2 (5 bases each). CDR1 and CDR2 from the germline V gene are SQVTM and ANQGSEA. The V end was cut by 6 bases, the J end by 3 bases, with 21 bases between. This CDR3 is 15 amino acids long. The CDR3 sequence is CSVQGEPKEIYEQYF. The CDR3 DNA sequence: TGCAGCGTACAAGGGGAGCCCAAGGAAATCTACGAGCAGTACTTC.

This clonotype came up many times. This chain links TRBV7-6 with TRBJ2-2, with TRBD1 matching 7 bases. The germline gives CDR1 SGHVS, CDR2 FNYEAQ. The trim removed 1 base at V and 4 bases at J, leaving 3 bases unmatched. This CDR3 spans 15 amino acids. The DNA for the CDR3 is TGTGCCAGCAGCTTAGGAACAGGGGCCACCGGGGAGCTGTTTTTT. It encodes CASSLGTGATGELFF.

V and J are TRBV7-9 and TRBJ2-7; TRBD1 is a possible D gene (5 bases). V was shortened by 2 bases and J by 5 bases, with 7 bases between the two germline ends. Per germline, CDR1 SEHNR and CDR2 FQNEAQ (reference sequence). This CDR3 is built from 12 residues. The CDR3 protein is CASSLRGHEQYF. The CDR3 DNA sequence: TGTGCCAGCAGCTTAAGGGGCCACGAGCAGTACTTC.

The sample holds many counts of this clonotype. V is TRBV5-8 and J is TRBJ2-7; 7 bases fit TRBD1. The germline V gene encodes CDR1 SGHTS and CDR2 YDEGEE. The CDR3 spans 14 residues. Trimming at V came to 4 bases and at J to 2 bases, leaving 6 bases not matched to a gene. The CDR3 DNA sequence: TGTGCCAGCAGCCCGGGACAGATTACCTACGAGCAGTACTTC. This encodes CASSPGQITYEQYF.

This clonotype was counted a few times. The chain combines TRBV4-2 with TRBJ2-7, with TRBD2 matching 9 bases. V lost 0 bases and J lost 6; bases outside the gene matches: 9. Looked up from germline, CDR1 is LGHNA and CDR2 is YNFKEQ. The CDR3 has 16 residues. The CDR3 DNA reads TGTGCCAGCAGCCAAGAGGCGCTAGGACTAGCGAGCGAGCAGTACTTC. Amino acid sequence: CASSQEALGLASEQYF.

The V gene is TRBV28, the J gene TRBJ2-3, with 8 bases lining up with TRBD2. The germline V gene encodes CDR1 MDHEN and CDR2 SYDVKM. The V segment lost 7 bases and the J segment 0 bases; nucleotides outside the gene matches: 9. The CDR3 loop spans 16 amino acids. The CDR3 DNA follows: TGTGCCAGCACCCCGGGAGGGACGGATAGCACAGATACGCAGTATTTT. It translates to CASTPGGTDSTDTQYF.

This clonotype showed up many times. V is TRBV12-3 or TRBV12-4 and J is TRBJ2-2; tentative D call: TRBD1 (6 bases). V was shortened by 4 bases and J by 6 bases, with 18 bases between the two germline ends. This CDR3 is built from 16 residues. The CDR3 DNA is TGTGCCAGCAGTTCCTTCCGGGACATCGGGTCCGGGGAGCTGTTTTTT. It yields the protein CASSSFRDIGSGELFF.

This clonotype has at least ten counts. The gene calls are TRBV7-2 and TRBJ2-7, with D possibly being TRBD2 (5 bases). V lost 3 bases and J 4 bases, leaving 13 bases between the germline ends. The CDR3 has 14 amino acids. Per the germline V gene, CDR1 is SGHTA and CDR2 is FQGNSA. The CDR3 DNA follows: TGTGCCAGCAGCTTTGGCCTAGGGAGTTACGAGCAGTACTTC. Its protein is CASSFGLGSYEQYF.

Only a few counts were recorded for this clonotype. V and J are TRBV7-2 and TRBJ2-3; 9 bases fit TRBD2. J gave up 0 bases and V 1 base, and 11 bases lay outside the gene matches. Germline CDR1 is SGHTA and CDR2 is FQGNSA. CDR3 length: 19 residues. This CDR3 is CASSLVAGGYFSSTDTQYF. Here the CDR3 DNA reads TGTGCCAGCAGCTTAGTCGCGGGGGGGTACTTTTCTAGCACAGATACGCAGTATTTT.

The chain uses TRBV12-3 or TRBV12-4 and TRBJ2-7; no clear D. The V end lost 6 bases, the J end lost 2 bases, and 5 bases lay between the germline ends. The CDR3 loop spans 11 amino acids. The CDR3, as DNA: TGTGCCAGCAGCCCCCCCTACGAGCAGTACTTC. It specifies CASSPPYEQYF.

As to this clonotype: This sequence may be a read error, since a much larger clone differs from it by one base. The chain uses TRBV10-3 and TRBJ2-7; D is possibly TRBD1 or TRBD2 (5 bases each). The germline V gene has CDR1 ENHRY and CDR2 SYGVKD. The CDR3 spans 15 residues. CDR3 sequence: CAISDFSGLRDEKYF. Here the CDR3 DNA reads TGTGCCATCAGCGACTTTAGTGGGTTGAGGGACGAGAAGTACTTC.

This sequence joins TRBV9 and TRBJ2-5, with D possibly matching TRBD2 (6 bases). Germline lookup yields CDR1 SGDLS and CDR2 YYNGEE. Trimming pared 4 bases from V and 1 base from J, leaving 17 bases between. The CDR3 is 16 residues long. As DNA, the CDR3 is TGTGCCAGCAGCTCGTCCGGGAGTGGGGCCCAAGAGACCCAGTACTTC. Amino acid sequence: CASSSSGSGAQETQYF.

This clonotype was seen only a few times. This rearrangement joins TRBV7-9 to TRBJ2-3; D is unclear. Between the trimmed V and J ends, which lost 0 bases and 0 bases, there was a span of 1 base. The CDR3 has 13 amino acids. CDR1 is SEHNR and CDR2 is FQNEAQ in the germline V gene (reference sequence). The CDR3 DNA sequence: TGTGCCAGCAGCTTAGCCAGCACAGATACGCAGTATTTT. Translation gives CASSLASTDTQYF.

This clonotype appeared a few times. V and J are TRBV7-9 and TRBJ2-1, with D hard to call. Germline V CDR1 and CDR2: SEHNR, FQNEAQ (reference sequence). This CDR3 has 13 amino acids. V was pared by 7 bases and J by 6 bases, with 13 bases between. This CDR3 reads CASTIQVGNEQFF. The CDR3, as DNA: TGTGCCAGCACGATCCAGGTTGGCAATGAGCAGTTCTTC.

This chain connects TRBV7-9 to TRBJ2-7; TRBD1 matches at 7 bases. The CDR3 totals 13 residues. The junction had 5 bases not matched to a gene; V was cut back by 5 bases and J by 4 bases. Germline V lookup: CDR1 SEHNR, CDR2 FQNEAQ (reference sequence). This chain's CDR3 is CASSATGEYEQYF. CDR3 nucleotide sequence: TGTGCCAGCAGCGCCACAGGGGAATACGAGCAGTACTTC.

There are a few counts of this clonotype. The V and J genes are TRBV5-6 and TRBJ2-1; 8 bases agree with TRBD1. The CDR3 has 17 amino acids. Germline lookup yields CDR1 SGHDT and CDR2 YYEEEE. Trimming at V came to 0 bases and at J to 8 bases, leaving 13 bases not matched to a gene. The CDR3 DNA is TGTGCCAGCAGCTTGGGAGAGACAGGGGCCTTTTGGGATGAGCAGTTCTTC. Translated: CASSLGETGAFWDEQFF.

V and J are TRBV29-1 and TRBJ2-2; TRBD2 is a possible D gene (6 bases). This CDR3 spans 14 amino acids. Germline V CDR1 and CDR2: SQVTM, ANQGSEA. Trimming took off 3 bases at V and 6 bases at J, with 14 bases between the two ends. Here the CDR3 DNA reads TGCAGCGTTGAGGGGCGCGGGATGGCCGGGGAGCTGTTTTTT. Its translation is CSVEGRGMAGELFF.

This clonotype was observed a few times. The DNA for the CDR3 is TGTGCCAGCAGTTTTGCAGGGGCCCCCAATCAGCCCCAGCATTTT. This sequence encodes CASSFAGAPNQPQHF. This chain uses TRBV27 with TRBJ1-5, with D possibly TRBD1 on 6 matching bases. V was trimmed by 3 bases and J by 3 bases, leaving 12 bases between them. The CDR3 length is 15 residues. Germline loops: CDR1 MNHEY, CDR2 SMNVEV (reference sequence).

This chain uses TRBV20-1 with TRBJ2-7; no clear D gene. This CDR3 spans 16 amino acids. Trimming took off 0 bases at V and 3 bases at J, with 18 bases between the two ends. The germline V gene encodes CDR1 DFQATT and CDR2 SNEGSKA (reference sequence). In DNA, the CDR3 is TGCAGTGCTAGAGATCTTCTCCTTCCAAGGGTCTACGAGCAGTACTTC. Its translation is CSARDLLLPRVYEQYF.

V gene TRBV15 combines with J gene TRBJ1-3; D uncertain. The V end lost 6 bases, the J end lost 4 bases, and 10 bases lay between the germline ends. Germline CDR1 reads LNHNV; CDR2 reads YYDKDF (reference sequence). The CDR3 totals 13 residues. Written as DNA, the CDR3 is TGTGCCACCAGTGAGAGTTTAGGAAACACCATATATTTT. Its translation is CATSESLGNTIYF.

V is TRBV14 and J is TRBJ2-7; D unclear. V was trimmed by 2 bases and J by 3 bases, leaving 11 bases between them. This CDR3 region has 14 residues. Germline CDR1 is SGHDN and CDR2 is FVKESK. The CDR3 DNA reads as TGTGCCAGCAGCCAACAGACAAGGTACTACGAGCAGTACTTC. It specifies CASSQQTRYYEQYF. Using reference TRBV14 and TRBJ2-7 for the parts outside the CDR3, the full variable domain is EAGVTQFPSHSVIEKGQTVTLRCDPISGHDNLYWYRRVMGKEIKFLLHFVKESKQDESGMPNNRFLAERTGGTYSTLKVQPAELEDSGVYFCASSQQTRYYEQYFGPGTRLTVT.

This clonotype has a handful of counts. The chain recombines TRBV6-6 with TRBJ2-7; possible D gene TRBD1, 6 bases. Germline assignment: CDR1 MNHNY and CDR2 SVGAGI (reference sequence). Trimming stripped 5 bases from V and 7 bases from J, with 12 bases between. The CDR3 sequence is 12 residues long. The chain's CDR3 is CASSQTGREQYF. The CDR3 nucleotides are TGTGCCAGCAGTCAGACAGGTCGGGAGCAGTACTTC.